The text below deals with one T cell receptor (beta chain). The sample originates from a study of blood T cell repertoires in COVID-19. Overall study context: The analysed material was cDNA or gDNA that came from T cells, B-cell-depleted T cells, or PBMCs.

V lost 3 bases to trimming and J lost 0 bases; unmatched junction nucleotides: 8. Germline V lookup: CDR1 LNHDA, CDR2 SQIVND (reference sequence). CDR3 length: 18 residues. The repertoire was sequenced with immunoSEQ multiplex PCR; TCRdb's copy has only in-frame clones and lacks some. The sample holds approximately 36,000 clones; roughly 88% are singletons and the top ten take approximately 2.4%. The genes are TRBV19 and TRBJ1-3; 10 bases agree with TRBD1. Material for sequencing was peripheral blood. The TCR was taken from a human donor in a cohort sampled during active COVID-19. As DNA, the CDR3 is TGTGCCAGTAGTATTGACAGGGGGCCGTTTAACTCTGGAAACACCATATATTTT. This translates into CASSIDRGPFNSGNTIYF.